The TCR beta chain under discussion was sequenced for a study of shared clonotypes between healthy human individuals. Study-level points and caveats: Clonotype sharing among donors, it was expected, would be affected by sequencing depth.

The germline gives CDR1 SNHLY, CDR2 FYNNEI. Trimming removed 3 bases from V and 5 bases from J, with 19 bases in between. CDR3 length equals 17 residues. The table came from immunoSEQ multiplex PCR; TCRdb's copy has only in-frame clones and leaves some out. The repertoire holds about 680,000 clones, roughly 70% seen once, with approximately 1.8% in the top ten. On this clone: Its antigen is as yet unknown.

The V and J genes are TRBV2 and TRBJ2-2; D unclear. This TCR was sampled from a woman aged 25 to 39 in good health. Source material: memory CD4+ T cells sorted from blood. This sample's subset: CD45RA-negative fraction. CDR3 sequence (DNA): TGTGCCAGCAGTGAGGGTTGGGTCGCCCTAAGGACCGGGGAGCTGTTTTTT. Translation gives CASSEGWVALRTGELFF.